One and the same sample provided the 7 T cell receptor beta chains below, sequenced in a study of blood T cell repertoires in COVID-19. TCRdb's table, derived via immunoSEQ multiplex PCR, lists solely in-frame clones and lacks some. Altogether 350,000 to 450,000 clones are present, 80% to 90% being singletons, with the ten largest covering 0.9% to 1.2%. Sequenced sample: PBMCs or T cells enriched from blood (not recorded which). Receptors were obtained from a man younger than 40 who had recovered from COVID-19.

The chain combines TRBV28 with TRBJ1-1; D possibly corresponds to TRBD1 (6 bases). The CDR3 consists of 13 residues. V was trimmed by 6 bases and J by 7 bases, leaving 15 bases between them. Germline assignment: CDR1 MDHEN and CDR2 SYDVKM. The CDR3 region has the DNA TGTGCCAGCAGCTCGGCCAGGGGAAATGAAGCTTTCTTT. This encodes CASSSARGNEAFF.

The genes are TRBV5-6 and TRBJ2-7; D unresolved. CDR1 and CDR2 (germline): SGHDT, YYEEEE. V was trimmed by 0 bases and J by 0 bases, leaving 7 bases between them. This CDR3 comprises 14 residues. The CDR3 protein is CASSLDESSYEQYF. The CDR3 DNA sequence: TGTGCCAGCAGCTTGGACGAGAGCTCCTACGAGCAGTACTTC.

J is TRBJ2-2 and V is TRBV29-1; D might be TRBD2 (5 bases). The CDR3 extends over 12 amino acids. CDR1 and CDR2 (germline): SQVTM, ANQGSEA. Trimming pared 6 bases from V and 5 bases from J, leaving 10 bases between. CDR3 region: CSVCSDTGELFF. The DNA of the CDR3 is TGCAGCGTCTGTAGCGATACCGGGGAGCTGTTTTTT.

The genes are TRBV13 and TRBJ1-5, with D uncertain. V was shortened by 2 bases and J by 8 bases, with 10 bases between the two germline ends. Germline CDR1 reads PRHDT; CDR2 reads FYEKMQ (reference sequence). CDR3 size: 13 residues. The CDR3 protein is CASSLSPTEPQHF. The CDR3 bases are TGTGCCAGCAGCTTATCCCCCACTGAGCCCCAGCATTTT.

The rearrangement uses TRBV28 and TRBJ1-4; 12 bases match TRBD1. There are 17 residues in the CDR3. Germline V gene lookup returns CDR1 MDHEN and CDR2 SYDVKM. Unmatched junction bases numbered 5, after V lost 3 bases and J lost 3 bases. The CDR3 DNA reads as TGTGCCAGCAGTTTTGGGACAGGGGGCTGGTCTAATGAAAAACTGTTTTTT. Residues: CASSFGTGGWSNEKLFF.

The V gene is TRBV7-6, the J gene TRBJ2-2; D remains ambiguous. The CDR3 totals 17 residues. Trimming shortened V by 1 base and J by 5 bases, and 17 bases separated the two germline ends. CDR1 is SGHVS, CDR2 FNYEAQ, per germline. The CDR3 nucleotides are TGTGCCAGCAGCTTAGTTATGGAGCCCCTCCGGACCGGGGAGCTGTTTTTT. It translates to CASSLVMEPLRTGELFF. The entire variable domain, with the rest obtained from reference TRBV7-6 and TRBJ2-2, is as follows: GAGVSQSPRYKVTKRGQDVALRCDPISGHVSLYWYRQALGQGPEFLTYFNYEAQQDKSGLPNDRFSAERPEGSISTLTIQRTEQRDSAMYRCASSLVMEPLRTGELFFGEGSRLTVL.

The chain joins TRBV7-9 to TRBJ2-3; D call uncertain. The V end lost 1 base, the J end lost 0 bases, and 11 bases lay between the germline ends. The CDR3 totals 16 residues. Germline CDR1 SEHNR, CDR2 FQNEAQ (reference sequence). Written as DNA, the CDR3 is TGTGCCAGCAGCTTAGTATCAGACTCTAGCACAGATACGCAGTATTTT. Amino acid sequence: CASSLVSDSSTDTQYF.